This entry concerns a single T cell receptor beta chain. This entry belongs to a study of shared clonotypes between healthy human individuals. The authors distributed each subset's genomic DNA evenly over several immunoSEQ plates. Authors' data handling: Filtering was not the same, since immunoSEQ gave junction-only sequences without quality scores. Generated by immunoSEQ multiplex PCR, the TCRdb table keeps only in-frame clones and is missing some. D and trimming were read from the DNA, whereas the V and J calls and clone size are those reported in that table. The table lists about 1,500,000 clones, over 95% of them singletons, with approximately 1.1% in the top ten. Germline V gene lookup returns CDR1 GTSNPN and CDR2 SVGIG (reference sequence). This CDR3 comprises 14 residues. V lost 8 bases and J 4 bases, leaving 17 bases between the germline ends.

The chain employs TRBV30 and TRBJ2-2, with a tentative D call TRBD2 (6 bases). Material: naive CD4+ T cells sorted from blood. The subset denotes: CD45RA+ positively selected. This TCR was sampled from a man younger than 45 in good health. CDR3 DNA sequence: TGTGCCGGGACTTTGATCCTGGGCACCGGGGAGCTGTTTTTT. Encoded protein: CAGTLILGTGELFF.